The clone carrying this T cell receptor (beta chain) was observed many times. Its antigen is as yet unknown. This specimen belongs to a study of prognosis after radiotherapy for stage I lung cancer. Background on the study: Patients received 3 to 5 SBRT fractions with a biologically effective dose of at least 100 Gy. Distant metastases showed up in four patients after radiotherapy, at a median of about 7 months, while 15 showed no significant progression. The study, taken as a whole, reports: Once stereotactic body radiation therapy had been given, unique TCR clone counts fell, with a median of roughly 9,300 versus 7,200. Lower Shannon entropy after stereotactic body radiation therapy was observed in patients who went on to develop distant metastases.

The CDR3 sequence is 13 residues long. With 7 bases removed from V and 1 base from J, the gap between germline ends came to 11 bases. Germline CDR1 SGDLS, CDR2 YYNGEE. Using two-round multiplex PCR, the authors amplified TCR beta CDR3 from genomic DNA. First-round PCR amplification was performed with primers specific to each TRBV and TRBJ gene. From the multiplex PCR reads, TCRdb called clonotypes with MiXCR, one entry per CDR3 protein. The table lists some 15,000 distinct CDR3 sequences, over 15% of them singletons, with more than 35% in the top ten. The rearrangement links TRBV9 to TRBJ1-2, with D perhaps TRBD1 (5 bases). The clonotype comes from a donor of 50 years or more with non-small cell lung cancer. Sequencing used PBMCs, obtained before or after stereotactic body radiation therapy (not recorded which). The CDR3: CASRQTDNYGYTF. CDR3 sequence (DNA): TGTGCCAGCCGACAGACAGATAACTATGGCTACACCTTC.